The subject of this entry is one TCR beta chain. Germline CDR1 reads SGHVS; CDR2 reads FQNEAQ. The CDR3 contains 14 residues. Trimming took off 1 base at V and 3 bases at J, with 7 bases between the two ends. This sample was included in a study of blood T cell repertoires in COVID-19. Study-wide context: Spain, Italy and the United States supplied samples that represented acute and convalescent COVID-19. PBMCs, B-cell-depleted T cells, or T cells provided the cDNA or gDNA that made up the material.

Study members were between about 18 and 95 years old and lived in 20 to 25 US regions. Membership in each cohort depended on participant-reported clinical history. The table came from immunoSEQ multiplex PCR; TCRdb's copy has only in-frame clones and leaves some out. This table has around 230,000 clones, about nine tenths appearing once. The rearrangement links TRBV7-8 to TRBJ1-5; D uncertain. This clonotype originated in a woman in her twenties or thirties with acute COVID-19. Sequenced input: PBMCs or T cells enriched from blood (not recorded which). The CDR3 nucleotides are TGTGCCAGCAGCTTAGGGGAGACCAATCAGCCCCAGCATTTT. As protein: CASSLGETNQPQHF.